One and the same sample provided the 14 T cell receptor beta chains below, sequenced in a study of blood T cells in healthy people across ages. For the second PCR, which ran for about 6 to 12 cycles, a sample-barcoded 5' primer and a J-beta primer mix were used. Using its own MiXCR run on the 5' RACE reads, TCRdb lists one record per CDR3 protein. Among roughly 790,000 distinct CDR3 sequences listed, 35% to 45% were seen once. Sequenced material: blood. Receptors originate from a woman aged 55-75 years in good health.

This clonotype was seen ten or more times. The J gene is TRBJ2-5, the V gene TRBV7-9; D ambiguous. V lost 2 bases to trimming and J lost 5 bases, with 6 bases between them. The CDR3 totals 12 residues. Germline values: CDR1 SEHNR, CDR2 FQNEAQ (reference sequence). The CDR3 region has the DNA TGTGCCAGCAGCTTACAAGAGGAGACCCAGTACTTC. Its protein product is CASSLQEETQYF.

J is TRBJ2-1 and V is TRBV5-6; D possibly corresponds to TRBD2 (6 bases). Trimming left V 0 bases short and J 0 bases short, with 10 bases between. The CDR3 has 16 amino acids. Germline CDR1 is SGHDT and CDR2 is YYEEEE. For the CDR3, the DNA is TGTGCCAGCAGCTTGGCCGGCGGGGACTCCTACAATGAGCAGTTCTTC. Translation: CASSLAGGDSYNEQFF.

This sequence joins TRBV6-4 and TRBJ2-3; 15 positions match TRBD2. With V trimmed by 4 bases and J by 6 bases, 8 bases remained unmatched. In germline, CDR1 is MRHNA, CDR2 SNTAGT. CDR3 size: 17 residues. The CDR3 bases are TGTGCCAGCAGTGTCCACAGGACTAGCGGGGGGGCCGATACGCAGTATTTT. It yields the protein CASSVHRTSGGADTQYF.

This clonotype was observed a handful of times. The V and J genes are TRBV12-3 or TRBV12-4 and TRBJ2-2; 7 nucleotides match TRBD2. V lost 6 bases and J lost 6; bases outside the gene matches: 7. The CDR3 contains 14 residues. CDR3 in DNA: TGTGCCAGCAGCCCCTCCCGGGAGGCCGGGGAGCTGTTTTTT. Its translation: CASSPSREAGELFF.

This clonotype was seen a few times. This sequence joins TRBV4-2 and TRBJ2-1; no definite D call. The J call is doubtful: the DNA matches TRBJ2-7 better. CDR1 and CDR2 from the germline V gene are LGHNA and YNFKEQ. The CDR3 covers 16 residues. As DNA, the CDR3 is TGTGCCAGCAGCCAAGCGGTGGAACCCCCCTACAATGAGCAGTACTTC. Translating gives CASSQAVEPPYNEQYF.

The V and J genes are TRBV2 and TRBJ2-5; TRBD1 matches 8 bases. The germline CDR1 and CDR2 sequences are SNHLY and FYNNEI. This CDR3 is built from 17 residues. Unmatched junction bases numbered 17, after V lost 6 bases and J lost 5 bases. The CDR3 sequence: CASRSSGTGDFLETQYF. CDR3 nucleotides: TGTGCCAGCAGAAGCTCCGGGACAGGCGACTTTCTTGAGACCCAGTACTTC.

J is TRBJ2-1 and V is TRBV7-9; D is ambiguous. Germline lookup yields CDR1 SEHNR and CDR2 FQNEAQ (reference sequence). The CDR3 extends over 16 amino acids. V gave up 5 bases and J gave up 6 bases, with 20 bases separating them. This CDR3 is CASSPIGAGWGNEQFF. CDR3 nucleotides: TGTGCCAGCAGCCCTATTGGCGCAGGCTGGGGCAATGAGCAGTTCTTC.

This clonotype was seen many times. This CDR3 is CSVRPILPEQFF. For the CDR3, the DNA is TGCAGCGTTAGACCAATTTTGCCTGAGCAGTTCTTC. The chain uses TRBV29-1 and TRBJ2-1; D is ambiguous. This CDR3 has 12 amino acids. Germline lookup yields CDR1 SQVTM and CDR2 ANQGSEA. V gave up 5 bases and J gave up 9 bases, with 14 bases separating them.

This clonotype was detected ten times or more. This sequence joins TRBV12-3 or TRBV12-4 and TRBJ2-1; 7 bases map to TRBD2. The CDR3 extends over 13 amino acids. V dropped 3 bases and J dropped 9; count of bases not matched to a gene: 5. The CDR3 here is CASSFGGSGEQFF. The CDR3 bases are TGTGCCAGCAGTTTTGGCGGGAGTGGTGAGCAGTTCTTC.

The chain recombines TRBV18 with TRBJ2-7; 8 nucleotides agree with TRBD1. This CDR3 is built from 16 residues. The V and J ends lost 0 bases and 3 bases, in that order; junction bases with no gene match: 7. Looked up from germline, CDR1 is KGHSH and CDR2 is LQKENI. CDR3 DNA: TGTGCCAGCTCACCACCGGGCACAGGGGGTTACTACGAGCAGTACTTC. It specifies CASSPPGTGGYYEQYF. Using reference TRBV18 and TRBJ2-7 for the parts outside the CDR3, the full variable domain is NAGVMQNPRHLVRRRGQEARLRCSPMKGHSHVYWYRQLPEEGLKFMVYLQKENIIDESGMPKERFSAEFPKEGPSILRIQQVVRGDSAAYFCASSPPGTGGYYEQYFGPGTRLTVT.

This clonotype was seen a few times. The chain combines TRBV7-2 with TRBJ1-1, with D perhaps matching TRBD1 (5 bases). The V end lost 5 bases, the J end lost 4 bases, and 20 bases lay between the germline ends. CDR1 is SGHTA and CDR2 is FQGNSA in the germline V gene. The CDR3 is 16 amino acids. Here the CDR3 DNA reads TGTGCCAGCAGCCCCCTGGGGGTTATTAGCGGCACTGAAGCTTTCTTT. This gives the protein CASSPLGVISGTEAFF.

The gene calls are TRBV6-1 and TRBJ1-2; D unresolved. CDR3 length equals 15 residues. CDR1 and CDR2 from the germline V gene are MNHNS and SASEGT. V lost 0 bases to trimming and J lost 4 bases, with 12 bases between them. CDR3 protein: CASSEATSIRYGYTF. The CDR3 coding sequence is TGTGCCAGCAGTGAAGCGACGAGCATTCGCTATGGCTACACCTTC.

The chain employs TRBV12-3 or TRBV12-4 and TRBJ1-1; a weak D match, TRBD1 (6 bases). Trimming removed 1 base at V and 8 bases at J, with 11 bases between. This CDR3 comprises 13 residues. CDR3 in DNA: TGTGCCAGCAGTTTAGTGACGGGGACAGAAGCTTTCTTT. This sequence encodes CASSLVTGTEAFF.

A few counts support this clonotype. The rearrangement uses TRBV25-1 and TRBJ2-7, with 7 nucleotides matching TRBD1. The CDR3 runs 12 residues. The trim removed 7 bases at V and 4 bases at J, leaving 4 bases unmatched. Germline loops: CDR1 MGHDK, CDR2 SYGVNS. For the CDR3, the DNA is TGTGCCAGCAACAGGGGTTGGTACGAGCAGTACTTC. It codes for CASNRGWYEQYF.